What follows are 27 T cell receptor beta chains derived from one specimen sequenced in a study of a mutant IDH1 vaccine in newly diagnosed glioma. Time point reported: baseline, week 1 (first vaccination visit). Treatment defined: pre-vaccination baseline after standard-of-care therapy. TCRdb keeps only in-frame clones here, not all; method: immunoSEQ multiplex PCR. The table has tens of thousands of clones, roughly 80% seen once; the top ten hold 6% to 9.5%. The sequenced sample was PBMCs, obtained from a glioma patient treated with radiotherapy, temozolomide or both. These receptors all stem from a woman aged 50 to 60 with glioma.

The chain combines TRBV19 with TRBJ2-5; 14 positions agree with TRBD2. Germline V gives CDR1 LNHDA, CDR2 SQIVND (reference sequence). Losses at the gene ends were 3 bases for V and 4 bases for J; bases not matched to a gene: 4. CDR3 length: 16 amino acids. DNA for the CDR3: TGTGCCAGTAGTATCGGACTAGCGGGGGGCGGAGAGACCCAGTACTTC. Amino acids: CASSIGLAGGGETQYF.

This chain connects TRBV5-1 to TRBJ2-1; weak D call: TRBD2 (5 bases). In germline, CDR1 is SGHRS, CDR2 YFSETQ. With 0 bases removed from V and 3 bases from J, the gap between germline ends came to 7 bases. The CDR3 runs to 14 residues. CDR3 DNA sequence: TGCGCCAGCAGCTTGGCCCGGGACTACAATGAGCAGTTCTTC. Protein sequence: CASSLARDYNEQFF.

This clone showed up just a few times. The rearrangement links TRBV30 to TRBJ1-5; no clear D gene. Germline V gene data show CDR1 as GTSNPN and CDR2 as SVGIG (reference sequence). The CDR3 spans 12 residues. Trimming removed 4 bases at V and 4 bases at J, with 8 bases between. The CDR3 sequence: CAWNTENQPQHF. DNA for the CDR3: TGTGCCTGGAACACGGAGAATCAGCCCCAGCATTTT.

The V and J genes are TRBV19 and TRBJ1-1; no firm D call. Trimming removed 3 bases from V and 1 base from J, with 12 bases in between. This CDR3 spans 15 amino acids. Germline assignment: CDR1 LNHDA and CDR2 SQIVND (reference sequence). CDR3 bases: TGTGCCAGTAGTATCTCAAGGCACAAGAACACTGAAGCTTTCTTT. Its translation: CASSISRHKNTEAFF.

This chain connects TRBV15 to TRBJ1-2, with D perhaps matching TRBD1 (5 bases). The germline gives CDR1 LNHNV, CDR2 YYDKDF (reference sequence). Trimming removed 1 base at V and 5 bases at J, with 17 bases between. This CDR3 region has 16 residues. The CDR3 DNA sequence: TGTGCCACCAGCAGAGCCCGGGAGGGGCCTACATATGGCTACACCTTC. Translation gives CATSRAREGPTYGYTF.

The CDR3 DNA reads TGTGCCAGCAGCCCCCGGGTCAAGTCGGGAAACACCATATATTTT. Protein sequence: CASSPRVKSGNTIYF. This sequence joins TRBV5-8 and TRBJ1-3, with unresolved D. CDR1 SGHTS and CDR2 YDEGEE come from the germline V gene. This CDR3 spans 15 amino acids. V was cut by 4 bases and J by 4 bases, with 15 bases left in between.

The rearrangement links TRBV5-8 to TRBJ2-2; weak D call: TRBD1 (6 bases). Germline V gene lookup returns CDR1 SGHTS and CDR2 YDEGEE. Trimming cost V 3 bases and J 1 base, with 7 bases left between them. The length of the CDR3 is 14 residues. CDR3 loop: CASSSRGNTGELFF. The CDR3, as DNA: TGTGCCAGCAGCTCCAGGGGGAACACCGGGGAGCTGTTTTTT.

The V and J genes are TRBV11-3 and TRBJ2-1; 8 positions match TRBD1. The CDR3 totals 15 residues. The ends lost 5 bases at V and 7 bases at J; junction bases unmatched: 10. CDR1 and CDR2 (germline): SGHNT, YENEEA. For the CDR3, the DNA is TGTGCCAGCAGCCCCCGACAGGGGTGGAAAAATGAGCAGTTCTTC. Amino acid sequence: CASSPRQGWKNEQFF.

The chain employs TRBV7-8 and TRBJ2-1, with 8 bases aligning to TRBD2. V lost 2 bases to trimming and J lost 7 bases; unmatched junction nucleotides: 10. This CDR3 is 16 amino acids long. Looked up from germline, CDR1 is SGHVS and CDR2 is FQNEAQ. The CDR3 sequence: CASSLSRGGGFNEQFF. CDR3 sequence (DNA): TGTGCCAGCAGCTTATCTCGGGGGGGCGGTTTTAATGAGCAGTTCTTC. The full variable domain, its missing parts supplied by reference TRBV7-8 and TRBJ2-1, is GAGVSQSPRYKVAKRGQDVALRCDPISGHVSLFWYQQALGQGPEFLTYFQNEAQLDKSGLPSDRFFAERPEGSVSTLKIQRTQQEDSAVYLCASSLSRGGGFNEQFFGPGTRLTVL.

This clone was seen a single time. The rearrangement links TRBV6-5 to TRBJ1-2; tentatively, D is TRBD1 (6 bases). V was shortened by 6 bases and J by 4 bases, with 18 bases between the two germline ends. Germline values: CDR1 MNHEY, CDR2 SVGAGI. CDR3 length: 15 amino acids. CDR3 sequence: CASSPTYRDSYGYTF. The DNA for the CDR3 is TGTGCCAGCAGCCCGACTTACAGGGATAGCTATGGCTACACCTTC.

J is TRBJ2-7 and V is TRBV7-9; a weak D match, TRBD2 (5 bases). V was shortened by 4 bases and J by 1 base, with 14 bases between the two germline ends. CDR1 is SEHNR, CDR2 FQNEAQ, per germline (reference sequence). The CDR3 consists of 15 residues. Here the CDR3 reads CASSSSGVWSYEQYF. Written as DNA, the CDR3 is TGTGCCAGCAGCTCCTCCGGGGTTTGGTCCTACGAGCAGTACTTC.

V is TRBV10-1 and J is TRBJ1-5; no definite D call. V was shortened by 5 bases and J by 9 bases, with 14 bases between the two germline ends. Germline CDR1 and CDR2: WNHNN and SYGVQD (reference sequence). The CDR3 extends over 13 amino acids. CDR3 bases: TGCGCCAGCAGTAGGAGCGAGGTGGGGCCCCAGCATTTT. Protein: CASSRSEVGPQHF.

This sequence joins TRBV9 and TRBJ1-3; 8 bases fit TRBD1. V was clipped by 0 bases and J by 6 bases; unmatched bases: 11. Looked up from germline, CDR1 is SGDLS and CDR2 is YYNGEE. The CDR3 is 17 residues long. The CDR3 here is CASSVVGTTGGLNTIYF. CDR3 DNA: TGTGCCAGCAGCGTAGTAGGTACAACAGGGGGTTTAAACACCATATATTTT.

This CDR3 is CASRSEQGTGELFF. CDR3 in DNA: TGTGCCAGCAGGTCTGAACAGGGAACCGGGGAGCTGTTTTTT. V gene TRBV6-5 combines with J gene TRBJ2-2; weak D call: TRBD1 (6 bases). Germline values: CDR1 MNHEY, CDR2 SVGAGI. V was cut by 6 bases and J by 5 bases, with 13 bases left in between. The CDR3 runs 14 residues.

This clone showed up just once. CDR3 sequence: CASEESYGYTF. The CDR3 DNA follows: TGTGCCAGCGAGGAGAGCTATGGCTACACCTTC. The chain recombines TRBV2 with TRBJ1-2; D unresolved. V lost 8 bases and J 4 bases, leaving 8 bases between the germline ends. This CDR3 contains 11 residues. Germline assignment: CDR1 SNHLY and CDR2 FYNNEI.

The chain is built from TRBV5-1 and TRBJ2-2; D remains unclear. Germline V gene sequence: CDR1 SGHRS, CDR2 YFSETQ. The CDR3 loop spans 14 amino acids. V dropped 0 bases and J dropped 2 bases, with 5 bases sitting between them. The CDR3 DNA reads as TGCGCCAGCAGCTTGGCGACAAACACCGGGGAGCTGTTTTTT. Its protein is CASSLATNTGELFF. The full variable domain, in which reference TRBV5-1 and TRBJ2-2 provide the parts outside the CDR3, is KAGVTQTPRYLIKTRGQQVTLSCSPISGHRSVSWYQQTPGQGLQFLFEYFSETQRNKGNFPGRFSGRQFSNSRSEMNVSTLELGDSALYLCASSLATNTGELFFGEGSRLTVL.

The chain couples TRBV5-1 to TRBJ1-1; possible D gene TRBD1, 5 bases. This CDR3 contains 13 residues. V lost 1 base and J lost 6, with 10 bases in between. In germline, CDR1 is SGHRS, CDR2 YFSETQ. The CDR3 DNA reads as TGCGCCAGCAGCTTGTTAGGGGAGTCTGAAGCTTTCTTT. This gives the protein CASSLLGESEAFF.

The CDR3 nucleotides read TGCGCCAGCAGGGACAGCTCTGGGGCCAACGTCCTGACTTTC. The encoded protein is CASRDSSGANVLTF. V usage is TRBV5-1 and J usage is TRBJ2-6, with D possibly TRBD1 on 6 matching bases. The length of the CDR3 is 14 residues. The V gene's germline CDR1 is SGHRS and CDR2 YFSETQ. V dropped 5 bases and J dropped 0 bases, with 6 bases sitting between them.

V gene TRBV5-4 combines with J gene TRBJ1-4; TRBD1 is a possible D gene (5 bases). Germline V gene lookup returns CDR1 SGHNT and CDR2 YYREEE (reference sequence). V shed 3 bases and J shed 5 bases, with 14 bases lying between them. This CDR3 contains 15 residues. The CDR3 DNA reads TGTGCCAGCAGCTCCCACGGGGGTGAAAATGAAAAACTGTTTTTT. Its protein is CASSSHGGENEKLFF.

The V and J genes are TRBV18 and TRBJ2-2; D is ambiguous. This CDR3 comprises 14 residues. CDR1 and CDR2 from the germline V gene are KGHSH and LQKENI. V was shortened by 3 bases and J by 2 bases, with 7 bases between the two germline ends. CDR3 residues: CASSPPGNTGELFF. DNA for the CDR3: TGTGCCAGCTCACCGCCAGGAAACACCGGGGAGCTGTTTTTT.

This chain uses TRBV6-6 with TRBJ1-1, with a possible D match to TRBD1 (6 bases). There are 16 residues in the CDR3. Germline V gene sequence: CDR1 MNHNY, CDR2 SVGAGI (reference sequence). V was cut by 6 bases and J by 8 bases, with 25 bases left in between. The CDR3 region has the DNA TGTGCCAGCAGCTTACATAGCATGGGGGCGCTTTCCGAAGCTTTCTTT. Translated, it gives CASSLHSMGALSEAFF.

This clone was picked up a small number of times. The chain employs TRBV19 and TRBJ1-5; TRBD1 matches 8 bases. The CDR3 length is 14 residues. Germline V CDR1 and CDR2: LNHDA, SQIVND (reference sequence). Trimming at V came to 6 bases and at J to 4 bases, leaving 5 bases not matched to a gene. This CDR3 reads CASRPGQGNQPQHF. In DNA, the CDR3 is TGTGCCAGTAGACCCGGACAGGGTAATCAGCCCCAGCATTTT.

CDR3 bases: TGCGCCAGCAGCTCTTTCGGGGGATCTAACTATGGCTACACCTTC. The encoded protein is CASSSFGGSNYGYTF. The V call is TRBV5-1, the J call TRBJ1-2; tentatively, D is TRBD1 (5 bases). The germline V gene has CDR1 SGHRS and CDR2 YFSETQ. V gave up 3 bases and J gave up 0 bases, with 12 bases separating them. This CDR3 is 15 amino acids long.

The chain combines TRBV2 with TRBJ1-5; D gene uncertain. CDR1 and CDR2 from the germline V gene are SNHLY and FYNNEI. The CDR3 is 14 residues long. V lost 2 bases, J lost 4 bases, and 9 bases lay in between. This CDR3 is CASSESGSNQPQHF. For the CDR3, the DNA is TGTGCCAGCAGTGAATCCGGTTCAAATCAGCCCCAGCATTTT.

This clone was counted a single time. The chain joins TRBV19 to TRBJ2-7; D tentatively fits TRBD1 or TRBD2 (5 bases each). Germline V gene lookup returns CDR1 LNHDA and CDR2 SQIVND (reference sequence). Trimming left V 1 base short and J 3 bases short, with 16 bases between. CDR3 length: 16 residues. The CDR3 protein is CASSIGGRQNLYEQYF. Written as DNA, the CDR3 is TGTGCCAGTAGTATAGGTGGGAGACAGAACCTCTACGAGCAGTACTTC. The full variable domain, its missing parts supplied by reference TRBV19 and TRBJ2-7, is DGGITQSPKYLFRKEGQNVTLSCEQNLNHDAMYWYRQDPGQGLRLIYYSQIVNDFQKGDIAEGYSVSREKKESFPLTVTSAQKNPTAFYLCASSIGGRQNLYEQYFGPGTRLTVT.

This clone has a handful of counts. The rearrangement uses TRBV9 and TRBJ1-1; D gene uncertain. Germline V gene data show CDR1 as SGDLS and CDR2 as YYNGEE. V was cut by 4 bases and J by 9 bases, with 13 bases left in between. The CDR3 spans 12 residues. This CDR3 is CASSNPGSKAFF. CDR3 nucleotides: TGTGCCAGCAGCAATCCGGGGTCTAAAGCTTTCTTT.

The chain uses TRBV2 and TRBJ1-5; TRBD1 agrees at 8 bases. The CDR3 runs to 15 residues. V shed 6 bases and J 2 bases; nucleotides not matched to a gene: 6. The V gene's germline CDR1 is SNHLY and CDR2 FYNNEI. CDR3 protein: CASSQDRGGNQPQHF. The DNA for the CDR3 is TGTGCCAGCAGCCAAGACAGGGGTGGCAATCAGCCCCAGCATTTT.